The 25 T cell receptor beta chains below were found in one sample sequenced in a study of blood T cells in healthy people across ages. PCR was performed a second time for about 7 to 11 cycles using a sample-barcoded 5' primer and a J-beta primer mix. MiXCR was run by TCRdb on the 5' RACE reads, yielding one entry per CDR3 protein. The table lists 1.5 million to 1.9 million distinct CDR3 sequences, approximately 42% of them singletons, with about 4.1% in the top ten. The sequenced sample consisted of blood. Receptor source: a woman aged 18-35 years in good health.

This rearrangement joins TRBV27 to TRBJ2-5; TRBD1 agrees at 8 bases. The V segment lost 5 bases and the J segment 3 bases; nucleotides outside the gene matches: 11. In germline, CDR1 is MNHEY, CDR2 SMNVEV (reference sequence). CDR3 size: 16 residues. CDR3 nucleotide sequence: TGTGCCAGCAGTCCGACAAGGACAGGGAGAAAAGAGACCCAGTACTTC. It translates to CASSPTRTGRKETQYF.

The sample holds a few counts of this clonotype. Here the CDR3 reads CSASLPSGGRREQFF. The CDR3 DNA is TGCAGTGCTAGTCTGCCTAGCGGGGGTCGGCGGGAGCAGTTCTTC. The V and J genes are TRBV20-1 and TRBJ2-1; 10 bases match TRBD2. CDR1 is DFQATT and CDR2 is SNEGSKA in the germline V gene (reference sequence). The CDR3 sequence is 15 residues long. V was clipped by 3 bases and J by 10 bases; unmatched bases: 12.

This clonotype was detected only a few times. The DNA for the CDR3 is TGCGCCAGCAGCCAAGATACCCCTGGGGGTTATAATTCACCCCTCCACTTT. It translates to CASSQDTPGGYNSPLHF. V usage is TRBV4-3 and J usage is TRBJ1-6; D might be TRBD1 (5 bases). The CDR3 runs to 17 residues. Trimming took 0 bases from V and 4 from J, leaving 13 bases between them. Germline V CDR1 and CDR2: LGHNA, YSLEER.

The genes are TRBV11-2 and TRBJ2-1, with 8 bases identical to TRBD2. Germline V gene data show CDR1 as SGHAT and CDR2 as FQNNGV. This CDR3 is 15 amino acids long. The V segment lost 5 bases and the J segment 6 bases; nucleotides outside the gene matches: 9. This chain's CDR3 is CASSLTSGEGNEQFF. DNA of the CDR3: TGTGCCAGCAGCCTTACTAGCGGAGAAGGCAATGAGCAGTTCTTC.

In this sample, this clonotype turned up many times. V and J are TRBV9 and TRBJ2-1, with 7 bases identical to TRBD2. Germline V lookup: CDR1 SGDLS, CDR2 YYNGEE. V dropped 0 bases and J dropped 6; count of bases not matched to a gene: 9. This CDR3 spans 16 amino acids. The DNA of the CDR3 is TGTGCCAGCAGCGTAGTAGTGGGAGGGTTGAGCAATGAGCAGTTCTTC. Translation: CASSVVVGGLSNEQFF.

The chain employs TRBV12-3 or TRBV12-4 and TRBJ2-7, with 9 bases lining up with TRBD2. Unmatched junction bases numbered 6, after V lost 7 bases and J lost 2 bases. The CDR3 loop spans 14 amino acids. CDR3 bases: TGTGCCAGCACCCTCTCTAGCGGGACCTACGAGCAGTACTTC. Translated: CASTLSSGTYEQYF.

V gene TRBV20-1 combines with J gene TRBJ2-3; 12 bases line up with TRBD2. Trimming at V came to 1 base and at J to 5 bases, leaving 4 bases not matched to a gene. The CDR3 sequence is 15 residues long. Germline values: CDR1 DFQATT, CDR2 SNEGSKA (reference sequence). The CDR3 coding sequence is TGCAGTGCTAGAGGCGCTAGCGGGAGGGAAGATACGCAGTATTTT. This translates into CSARGASGREDTQYF.

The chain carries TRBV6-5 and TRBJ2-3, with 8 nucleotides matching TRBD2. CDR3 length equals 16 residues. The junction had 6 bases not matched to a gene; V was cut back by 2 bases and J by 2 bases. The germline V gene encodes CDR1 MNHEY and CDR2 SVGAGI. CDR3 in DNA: TGTGCCAGCAGTTACCGGGGGGGGAGCCTCACAGATACGCAGTATTTT. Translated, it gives CASSYRGGSLTDTQYF.

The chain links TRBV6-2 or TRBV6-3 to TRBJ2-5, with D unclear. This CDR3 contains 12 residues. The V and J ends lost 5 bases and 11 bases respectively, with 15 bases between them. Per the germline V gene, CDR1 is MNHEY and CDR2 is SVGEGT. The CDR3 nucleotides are TGTGCCAGCAGTCCCCCTTGGAATGAGCAGTACTTC. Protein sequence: CASSPPWNEQYF.

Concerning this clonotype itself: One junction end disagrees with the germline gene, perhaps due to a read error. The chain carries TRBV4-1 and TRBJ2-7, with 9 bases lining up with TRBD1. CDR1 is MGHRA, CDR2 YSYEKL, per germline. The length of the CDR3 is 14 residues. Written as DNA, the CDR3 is TGCGCCAGCGGCCAGAAGACAGGGGGTAGGGAGCGGTGCTTC. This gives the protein CASGQKTGGRERCF.

The CDR3 region is CASSSGAGYYEQYF. CDR3 nucleotide sequence: TGTGCCAGCAGCTCTGGGGCAGGATACTACGAGCAGTACTTC. The chain links TRBV11-2 to TRBJ2-7; maybe TRBD1 (5 bases). V was trimmed by 4 bases and J by 3 bases, leaving 13 bases between them. Germline V gives CDR1 SGHAT, CDR2 FQNNGV. CDR3 length: 14 residues.

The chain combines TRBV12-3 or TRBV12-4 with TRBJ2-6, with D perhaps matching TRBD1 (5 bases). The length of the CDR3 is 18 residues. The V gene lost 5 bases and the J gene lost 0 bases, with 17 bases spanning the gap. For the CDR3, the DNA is TGTGCCAGCAGTAGGGGTGGGCAGGCGACCTCTGGGGCCAACGTCCTGACTTTC. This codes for CASSRGGQATSGANVLTF.

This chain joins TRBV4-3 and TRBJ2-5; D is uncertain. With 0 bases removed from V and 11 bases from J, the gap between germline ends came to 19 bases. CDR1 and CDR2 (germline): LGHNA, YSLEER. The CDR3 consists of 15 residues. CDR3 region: CASSQDSGFVGEQYF. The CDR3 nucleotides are TGCGCCAGCAGCCAAGACTCCGGATTCGTTGGTGAGCAGTACTTC.

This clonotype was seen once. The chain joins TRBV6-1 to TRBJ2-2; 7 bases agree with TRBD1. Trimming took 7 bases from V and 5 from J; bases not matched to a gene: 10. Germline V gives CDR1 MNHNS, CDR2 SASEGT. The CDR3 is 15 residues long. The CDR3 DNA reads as TGTGCCAGCACCGCAACAGGGGAGATGACCGGGGAGCTGTTTTTT. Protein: CASTATGEMTGELFF.

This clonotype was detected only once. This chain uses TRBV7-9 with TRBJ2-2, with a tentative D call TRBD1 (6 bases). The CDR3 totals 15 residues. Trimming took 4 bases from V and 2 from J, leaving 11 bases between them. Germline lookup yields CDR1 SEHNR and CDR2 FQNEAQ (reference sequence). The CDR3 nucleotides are TGTGCCAGCAGCTCACAGGGCCCCAACACCGGGGAGCTGTTTTTT. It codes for CASSSQGPNTGELFF.

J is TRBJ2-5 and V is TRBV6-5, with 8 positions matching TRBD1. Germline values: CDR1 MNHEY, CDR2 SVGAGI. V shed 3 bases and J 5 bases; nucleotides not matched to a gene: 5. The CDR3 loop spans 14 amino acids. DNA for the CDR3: TGTGCCAGCAGTTATGGGAGACAGGGGGAGACCCAGTACTTC. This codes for CASSYGRQGETQYF.

The CDR3: CASSLVGGRTTDTQYF. CDR3 coding DNA: TGTGCCAGCAGCTTAGTCGGGGGGCGGACCACAGATACGCAGTATTTT. This sequence joins TRBV7-9 and TRBJ2-3, with a possible D match to TRBD2 (7 bases). CDR1 and CDR2 (germline): SEHNR, FQNEAQ (reference sequence). The CDR3 spans 16 residues. V lost 1 base to trimming and J lost 2 bases, with 13 bases between them.

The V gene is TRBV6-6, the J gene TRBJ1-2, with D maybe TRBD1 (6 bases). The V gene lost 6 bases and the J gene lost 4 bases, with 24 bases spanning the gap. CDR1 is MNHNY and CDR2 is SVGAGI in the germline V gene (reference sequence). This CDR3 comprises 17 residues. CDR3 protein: CASRDAGVGAFSYGYTF. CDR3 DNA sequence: TGTGCCAGCAGGGACGCCGGGGTGGGGGCGTTTAGCTATGGCTACACCTTC.

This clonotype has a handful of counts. The CDR3 region is CSAIQSSNQPQHF. The CDR3 coding sequence is TGCAGTGCCATTCAGAGTAGCAATCAGCCCCAGCATTTT. The chain recombines TRBV20-1 with TRBJ1-5; no clear D gene. Per germline, CDR1 DFQATT and CDR2 SNEGSKA (reference sequence). V lost 6 bases and J 0 bases, leaving 9 bases between the germline ends. CDR3 length equals 13 residues.

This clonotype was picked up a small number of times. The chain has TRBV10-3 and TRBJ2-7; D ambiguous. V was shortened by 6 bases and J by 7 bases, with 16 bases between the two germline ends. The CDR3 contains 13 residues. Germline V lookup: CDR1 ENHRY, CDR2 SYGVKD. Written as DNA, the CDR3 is TGTGCCATCAGACCCGGGCCTCCCGATGAGCAGTACTTC. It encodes CAIRPGPPDEQYF.

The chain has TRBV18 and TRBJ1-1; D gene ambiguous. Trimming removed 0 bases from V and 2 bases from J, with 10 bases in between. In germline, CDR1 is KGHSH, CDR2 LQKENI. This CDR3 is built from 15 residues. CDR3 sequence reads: CASSPPKGQNTEAFF. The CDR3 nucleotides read TGTGCCAGCTCACCACCAAAAGGTCAAAACACTGAAGCTTTCTTT.

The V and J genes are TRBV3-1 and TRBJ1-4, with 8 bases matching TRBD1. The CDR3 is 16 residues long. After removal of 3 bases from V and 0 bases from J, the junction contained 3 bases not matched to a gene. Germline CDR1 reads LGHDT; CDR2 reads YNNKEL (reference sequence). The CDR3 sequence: CASSQYRGSTNEKLFF. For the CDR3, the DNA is TGTGCCAGCAGCCAGTACAGGGGGTCAACTAATGAAAAACTGTTTTTT.

The CDR3: CASVLAAVAQETQFF. For the CDR3, the DNA is TGTGCCAGCGTACTTGCGGCCGTGGCCCAAGAGACCCAGTTCTTC. The V call is TRBV7-2, the J call TRBJ2-1; D uncertain. The CDR3 covers 15 residues. Trimming stripped 8 bases from V and 13 bases from J, with 27 bases between. Looked up from germline, CDR1 is SGHTA and CDR2 is FQGNSA.

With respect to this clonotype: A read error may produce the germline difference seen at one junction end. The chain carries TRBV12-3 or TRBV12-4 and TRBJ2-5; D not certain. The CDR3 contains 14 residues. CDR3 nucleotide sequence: TGTGCCAGCAGCTTTTCAGACCCGCGCGACGAGCAGTGCTTC. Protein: CASSFSDPRDEQCF.

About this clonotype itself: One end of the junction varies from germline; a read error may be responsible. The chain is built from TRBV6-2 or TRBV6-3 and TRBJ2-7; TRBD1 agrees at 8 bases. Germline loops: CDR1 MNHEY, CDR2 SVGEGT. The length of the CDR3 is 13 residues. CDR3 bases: TGTGCCGGCAGAAGGACAGGGACAGACGAGCAGTACTTC. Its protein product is CAGRRTGTDEQYF.